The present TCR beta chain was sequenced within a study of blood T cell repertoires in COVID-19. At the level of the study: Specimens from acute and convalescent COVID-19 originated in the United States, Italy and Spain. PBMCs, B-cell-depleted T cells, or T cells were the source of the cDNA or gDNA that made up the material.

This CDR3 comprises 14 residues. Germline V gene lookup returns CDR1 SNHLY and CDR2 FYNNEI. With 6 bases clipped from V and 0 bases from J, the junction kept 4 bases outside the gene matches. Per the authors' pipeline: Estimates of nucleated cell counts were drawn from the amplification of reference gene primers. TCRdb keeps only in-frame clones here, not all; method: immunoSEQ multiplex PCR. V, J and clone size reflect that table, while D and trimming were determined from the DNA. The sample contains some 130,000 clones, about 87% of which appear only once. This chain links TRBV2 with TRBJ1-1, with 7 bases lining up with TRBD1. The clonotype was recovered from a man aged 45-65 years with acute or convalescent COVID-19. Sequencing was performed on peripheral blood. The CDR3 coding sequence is TGTGCCAGCAGAGCGACAGGGTTGAACACTGAAGCTTTCTTT. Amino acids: CASRATGLNTEAFF.